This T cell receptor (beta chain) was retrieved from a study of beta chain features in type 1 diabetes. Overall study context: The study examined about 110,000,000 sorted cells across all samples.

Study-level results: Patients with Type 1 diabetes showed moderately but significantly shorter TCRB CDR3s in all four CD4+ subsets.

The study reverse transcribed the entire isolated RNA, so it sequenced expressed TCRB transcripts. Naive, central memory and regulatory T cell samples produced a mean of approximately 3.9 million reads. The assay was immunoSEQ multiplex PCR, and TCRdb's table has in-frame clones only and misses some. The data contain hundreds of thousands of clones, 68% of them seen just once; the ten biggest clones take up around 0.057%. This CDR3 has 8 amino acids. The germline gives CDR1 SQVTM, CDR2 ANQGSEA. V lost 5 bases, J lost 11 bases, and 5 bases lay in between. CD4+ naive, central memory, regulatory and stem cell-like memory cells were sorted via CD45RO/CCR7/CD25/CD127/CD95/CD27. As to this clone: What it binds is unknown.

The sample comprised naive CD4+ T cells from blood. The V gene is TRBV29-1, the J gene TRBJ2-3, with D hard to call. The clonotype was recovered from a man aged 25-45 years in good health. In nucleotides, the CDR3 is TGCAGCGTTTCTGGGCAGTATTTT. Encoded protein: CSVSGQYF.